The rows below give T cell receptor beta chains drawn from one sample of a study of blood T cell repertoires in COVID-19. Data came from immunoSEQ multiplex PCR; TCRdb stores just in-frame clones and leaves some out. The data hold hundreds of thousands of clones, with 86% observed a single time. Sequences were obtained from PBMCs or T cells enriched from blood (not recorded which). These receptors originate from a woman aged 35 to 49 with acute COVID-19. Both conserved end residues are part of each CDR3. Each record gives: V gene, J gene, CDR3 protein.

V gene: TRBV11-3; J gene: TRBJ1-1; CDR3 protein: CASSLAGTEGNTEAFF
V gene: TRBV20-1; J gene: TRBJ2-7; CDR3 protein: CSASKGTSGYEQYF
V gene: TRBV6-6; J gene: TRBJ2-1; CDR3 protein: CASRSDYNEQFF
V gene: TRBV15; J gene: TRBJ2-1; CDR3 protein: CATEKRASGPHNEQFF
V gene: TRBV29-1; J gene: TRBJ2-4; CDR3 protein: CSVEDPGAKNIQYF
V gene: TRBV5-1; J gene: TRBJ2-5; CDR3 protein: CASSRSGRLETQYF
V gene: TRBV7-9; J gene: TRBJ2-3; CDR3 protein: CASSFEGRITDTQYF
V gene: TRBV5-4; J gene: TRBJ1-4; CDR3 protein: CASSAGTGGSTNEKLFF
V gene: TRBV6-5; J gene: TRBJ2-5; CDR3 protein: CASSYSWEDQETQYF
V gene: TRBV6-5; J gene: TRBJ2-1; CDR3 protein: CASSLDEVQFF
V gene: TRBV24-1; J gene: TRBJ2-7; CDR3 protein: CAPNRSSYEQYF
V gene: TRBV15; J gene: TRBJ1-2; CDR3 protein: CATSRRTDSGYTF
V gene: TRBV6-5; J gene: TRBJ2-1; CDR3 protein: CATYVGGEQFF
V gene: TRBV5-1; J gene: TRBJ1-2; CDR3 protein: CASSLRSPGEGNYGYTF
V gene: TRBV29-1; J gene: TRBJ1-1; CDR3 protein: CSVVKGAFTEAFF
V gene: TRBV19; J gene: TRBJ2-7; CDR3 protein: CASSLGQGSYEQYF
V gene: TRBV5-6; J gene: TRBJ1-1; CDR3 protein: CASSLLTVSNTEAFF
V gene: TRBV29-1; J gene: TRBJ1-2; CDR3 protein: CSVTGPLDYGYTF
V gene: TRBV6-1; J gene: TRBJ2-1; CDR3 protein: CASSDSIAGASNEQFF
V gene: TRBV5-1; J gene: TRBJ1-2; CDR3 protein: CASSLGQGLGGYTF
V gene: TRBV7-9; J gene: TRBJ1-1; CDR3 protein: CASIKRTGGEAFF
V gene: TRBV19; J gene: TRBJ2-5; CDR3 protein: CASSIGDSYQETQYF
V gene: TRBV6-5; J gene: TRBJ2-1; CDR3 protein: CASSQRLDNEQFF
V gene: TRBV27; J gene: TRBJ2-2; CDR3 protein: CASSLLAGVTGELFF
V gene: TRBV30; J gene: TRBJ1-6; CDR3 protein: CAWSRNSPLHF
V gene: TRBV2; J gene: TRBJ2-6; CDR3 protein: CASSGKTSGSGANVLTF
V gene: TRBV3-1/TRBV3-2; J gene: TRBJ2-7; CDR3 protein: CASSQASLAYEQYF
V gene: TRBV21-1; J gene: TRBJ2-7; CDR3 protein: CASSKIGRDFGIYEQYF
V gene: TRBV6-5; J gene: TRBJ2-1; CDR3 protein: CASSSHGTGGYNEQFF
V gene: TRBV6-6; J gene: TRBJ1-1; CDR3 protein: CASNHRESSAFF
V gene: TRBV25-1; J gene: TRBJ1-2; CDR3 protein: CASSEGGTAAGYTF
V gene: TRBV2; J gene: TRBJ2-7; CDR3 protein: CASKTDRYPSYEQYF
V gene: TRBV7-9; J gene: TRBJ1-2; CDR3 protein: CASIAGLGGGYTF
V gene: TRBV18; J gene: TRBJ2-7; CDR3 protein: CASSTNLQGWPYEQYF
V gene: TRBV25-1; J gene: TRBJ1-1; CDR3 protein: CASSPPTGGKGEAFF
V gene: TRBV5-4; J gene: TRBJ1-2; CDR3 protein: CASSSDRRTYGYTF
V gene: TRBV6-5; J gene: TRBJ2-1; CDR3 protein: CASSYGASSYNEQFF
V gene: TRBV9; J gene: TRBJ2-3; CDR3 protein: CASSAGQGAGDTQYF
V gene: TRBV9; J gene: TRBJ2-7; CDR3 protein: CASSVEGGLQAYEQYF
V gene: TRBV27; J gene: TRBJ1-1; CDR3 protein: CASSYGGHHTEAFF
V gene: TRBV13; J gene: TRBJ2-5; CDR3 protein: CASSRGQGLETQYF
V gene: TRBV6-5; J gene: TRBJ2-3; CDR3 protein: CASSSGTGGADTQYF
V gene: TRBV28; J gene: TRBJ1-1; CDR3 protein: CASSSQGARTEAFF
V gene: TRBV2; J gene: TRBJ2-1; CDR3 protein: CATRLAESNEQFF
V gene: TRBV6-1; J gene: TRBJ2-7; CDR3 protein: CASSDHAGVNPYEQYF
V gene: TRBV5-6; J gene: TRBJ1-2; CDR3 protein: CASSPRRVGSDYGYTF
V gene: TRBV11-2; J gene: TRBJ2-7; CDR3 protein: CASSSATGKEQYF
V gene: TRBV19; J gene: TRBJ2-2; CDR3 protein: CASKRGGSFPGELFF
V gene: TRBV7-9; J gene: TRBJ2-1; CDR3 protein: CASSPAGTSGYNEQFF
V gene: TRBV7-2; J gene: TRBJ2-7; CDR3 protein: CASSLDRVMSGRAGEQYF
V gene: TRBV3-1/TRBV3-2; J gene: TRBJ1-6; CDR3 protein: CASRFEKLPLHF